These T cell receptor beta chains were read from a single sample in a study of vaccination effects on CD4 cells after COVID-19. Libraries were prepared by immunoSEQ multiplex PCR; TCRdb keeps only in-frame clonotypes and omits some of them. The data contain tens of thousands of clones, around 70% of them seen just once; the ten biggest clones take up about 8.3%. No antigens are known for them. Sequencing was performed on CD4+ T cells from PBMCs cultured with SARS-CoV-2 spike peptides, taken after COVID-19 vaccination. The receptors were gathered from a human donor who received a COVID-19 vaccine. Each CDR3 is given with its conserved first and last residue. Each record gives: clone size, V gene, J gene, CDR3 protein. Some rows have no size entry. The others give once, few or many, or a class for an expanded clone.

clone size: -; V gene: TRBV4-1; J gene: TRBJ2-5; CDR3 protein: CASSQDGSAGWDTQYF
clone size: -; V gene: TRBV27; J gene: TRBJ2-3; CDR3 protein: CASKGGSTDTQYF
clone size: -; V gene: TRBV21-1; J gene: TRBJ1-6; CDR3 protein: CASSKERQSKNSPLHF
clone size: -; V gene: TRBV30; J gene: TRBJ1-2; CDR3 protein: CAWNWGMTSNYGYTF
clone size: once; V gene: TRBV4-2; J gene: TRBJ2-6; CDR3 protein: CASSQAQIGGSSGANVLTF
clone size: -; V gene: TRBV4-1; J gene: TRBJ2-2; CDR3 protein: CASSQRGLGLSGELFF
clone size: -; V gene: TRBV7-9; J gene: TRBJ2-7; CDR3 protein: CASSLRAYEQYF
clone size: -; V gene: TRBV28; J gene: TRBJ2-5; CDR3 protein: CASSPSGQPLETQYF
clone size: -; V gene: TRBV10-1; J gene: TRBJ2-1; CDR3 protein: CASSEEGLTYNEQFF
clone size: -; V gene: TRBV11-2; J gene: TRBJ2-1; CDR3 protein: CASSTRFGINEQFF
clone size: once; V gene: TRBV30; J gene: TRBJ2-7; CDR3 protein: CAWSRGTGFSYEQYF
clone size: -; V gene: TRBV9; J gene: TRBJ1-1; CDR3 protein: CASSAPGQGGTEAFF
clone size: -; V gene: TRBV5-6; J gene: TRBJ2-7; CDR3 protein: CASTKSGRAYEQYF
clone size: -; V gene: TRBV5-4; J gene: TRBJ2-5; CDR3 protein: CASSYVLFGLAGDVRKTQYF
clone size: -; V gene: TRBV24-1; J gene: TRBJ1-2; CDR3 protein: CAIGQSNNYGYTF
clone size: -; V gene: TRBV12-5; J gene: TRBJ2-7; CDR3 protein: CASARGHPYEQYF
clone size: few; V gene: TRBV6-5; J gene: TRBJ2-3; CDR3 protein: CASSSRERDTDTQYF
clone size: -; V gene: TRBV3-1/TRBV3-2; J gene: TRBJ2-5; CDR3 protein: CASSRGQTKETQYF
clone size: -; V gene: TRBV7-9; J gene: TRBJ2-2; CDR3 protein: CASRPTAGAGELFF
clone size: -; V gene: TRBV11-2; J gene: TRBJ2-1; CDR3 protein: CASSLGLAGPYNEQFF
clone size: -; V gene: TRBV11-2; J gene: TRBJ2-4; CDR3 protein: CASSYWGKDRVAKNIQYF
clone size: -; V gene: TRBV4-1; J gene: TRBJ1-1; CDR3 protein: CASSGQGAEAFF
clone size: once; V gene: TRBV4-1; J gene: TRBJ1-3; CDR3 protein: CASSQGRQDVKKNTIYF
clone size: -; V gene: TRBV6-1; J gene: TRBJ1-2; CDR3 protein: CASSGATGGDYGYTF
clone size: few; V gene: TRBV5-6; J gene: TRBJ1-3; CDR3 protein: CASSLYGVLSGNTIYF
clone size: -; V gene: TRBV19; J gene: TRBJ1-3; CDR3 protein: CASAAASGNTIYF
clone size: -; V gene: TRBV4-1; J gene: TRBJ2-3; CDR3 protein: CASSQGGLAGGLGTDTQYF
clone size: -; V gene: TRBV7-7; J gene: TRBJ2-2; CDR3 protein: CASSPRLGEGGELFF
clone size: -; V gene: TRBV7-6; J gene: TRBJ2-5; CDR3 protein: CASSLPGQGQETQYF
clone size: few; V gene: TRBV7-9; J gene: TRBJ1-1; CDR3 protein: CASSLLGGGEAFF
clone size: -; V gene: TRBV9; J gene: TRBJ2-3; CDR3 protein: CASSVGGGDTQYF
clone size: medium-sized; V gene: TRBV10-3; J gene: TRBJ2-7; CDR3 protein: CAISPYEQYF
clone size: -; V gene: TRBV30; J gene: TRBJ1-2; CDR3 protein: CAWSSGGENYGYTF
clone size: once; V gene: TRBV3-1/TRBV3-2; J gene: TRBJ2-1; CDR3 protein: CASGGYSYNEQFF
clone size: -; V gene: TRBV21-1; J gene: TRBJ1-1; CDR3 protein: CASSKGVGRGAEAFF
clone size: once; V gene: TRBV5-5; J gene: TRBJ1-2; CDR3 protein: CASSRMGAGYGYTF
clone size: -; V gene: TRBV7-9; J gene: TRBJ1-5; CDR3 protein: CASSSPTGGPQHF
clone size: -; V gene: TRBV12-5; J gene: TRBJ2-7; CDR3 protein: CASGLGGTSGYEQYF
clone size: -; V gene: TRBV29-1; J gene: TRBJ1-5; CDR3 protein: CSVSQGRQPQHF
clone size: -; V gene: TRBV5-6; J gene: TRBJ2-1; CDR3 protein: CASSFPDRAGEQFF
clone size: few; V gene: TRBV6-6; J gene: TRBJ2-2; CDR3 protein: CASNGKYTGELFF
clone size: -; V gene: TRBV5-1; J gene: TRBJ1-6; CDR3 protein: CASSSGTQGYSPLHF
clone size: -; V gene: TRBV19; J gene: TRBJ1-1; CDR3 protein: CASSTSPGTGVNTEAFF
clone size: -; V gene: TRBV5-4; J gene: TRBJ2-7; CDR3 protein: CASSRLPSLAGDYEQYF
clone size: -; V gene: TRBV7-9; J gene: TRBJ2-7; CDR3 protein: CASSSTGVFYEQYF
clone size: -; V gene: TRBV2; J gene: TRBJ1-2; CDR3 protein: CASSVQGLIYGYTF
clone size: once; V gene: TRBV5-1; J gene: TRBJ2-7; CDR3 protein: CASSNPGLKLQNIYEQYF
clone size: -; V gene: TRBV2; J gene: TRBJ1-2; CDR3 protein: CASRADRGYYGYTF